Presented here are 28 T cell receptor beta chains from one specimen sequenced in a study of cytomegalovirus exposure and HLA in healthy donors. Vbeta (60) and Jbeta (13) primers were used in the PCR. The table came from immunoSEQ multiplex PCR; TCRdb's copy has only in-frame clones and leaves some out. The sample records about 150,000 clones, roughly 9% being singletons. Sequenced: PBMCs. These receptors were collected from a woman aged 40 to 50 in good health and CMV-seropositive.

V usage is TRBV5-6 and J usage is TRBJ2-3, with D possibly TRBD1 on 5 matching bases. Germline V CDR1 and CDR2: SGHDT, YYEEEE. This CDR3 spans 15 amino acids. Deletions cut 0 bases from V and 0 bases from J, with 8 bases between. The CDR3 bases are TGTGCCAGCAGCTTGGCGCCAGGGAGCACAGATACGCAGTATTTT. It is translated as CASSLAPGSTDTQYF.

Here the CDR3 reads CASSPTGSSSYNEQFF. The CDR3 region has the DNA TGTGCCAGCAGCCCGACCGGCTCTAGCTCCTACAATGAGCAGTTCTTC. The chain links TRBV5-4 to TRBJ2-1; D unclear. V lost 4 bases and J 0 bases, leaving 14 bases between the germline ends. The germline gives CDR1 SGHNT, CDR2 YYREEE (reference sequence). The length of the CDR3 is 16 residues.

This sequence joins TRBV5-1 and TRBJ1-5; tentative D call: TRBD1 (5 bases). V lost 4 bases, J lost 5 bases, and 19 bases lay in between. Germline CDR1 reads SGHRS; CDR2 reads YFSETQ. The CDR3 consists of 16 residues. CDR3 sequence (DNA): TGCGCCAGCAGCCTTGGGCCCTCCGGGGGAGATCAGCCCCAGCATTTT. This sequence encodes CASSLGPSGGDQPQHF.

The chain carries TRBV5-5 and TRBJ1-1; 8 bases agree with TRBD1. Germline assignment: CDR1 SGHKS and CDR2 YYEKEE (reference sequence). V lost 0 bases and J lost 0; bases outside the gene matches: 4. There are 16 residues in the CDR3. The CDR3 DNA reads TGTGCCAGCAGCTTGGGGCCAGGGGGCATGAACACTGAAGCTTTCTTT. It specifies CASSLGPGGMNTEAFF.

The chain has TRBV6-1 and TRBJ1-3; 7 nucleotides align to TRBD1. After removal of 1 base from V and 0 bases from J, the junction contained 9 bases not matched to a gene. The germline CDR1 and CDR2 sequences are MNHNS and SASEGT. CDR3 length: 18 amino acids. DNA of the CDR3: TGTGCCAGCAGTGAAGGTTGGGCAGGGGGAAACTCTGGAAACACCATATATTTT. It translates to CASSEGWAGGNSGNTIYF.

The sample holds a few counts of this clone. The rearrangement uses TRBV10-3 and TRBJ1-1; a weak D match, TRBD1 (5 bases). Deletions cut 6 bases from V and 0 bases from J, with 8 bases between. CDR1 is ENHRY and CDR2 is SYGVKD in the germline V gene. The CDR3 contains 13 residues. Here the CDR3 reads CAIRGGVNTEAFF. The CDR3 DNA follows: TGTGCCATCAGGGGGGGAGTGAACACTGAAGCTTTCTTT.

The table lists this clone with a few counts. The chain uses TRBV7-6 and TRBJ2-3; TRBD2 aligns across 9 bases. The germline V gene encodes CDR1 SGHVS and CDR2 FNYEAQ. The CDR3 is 16 residues long. V lost 2 bases, J lost 3 bases, and 6 bases stayed unmatched. The CDR3 DNA follows: TGTGCCAGCAGCTTATTAGCTAGCGGGGATACAGATACGCAGTATTTT. This translates into CASSLLASGDTDTQYF.

The rearrangement joins TRBV5-1 to TRBJ1-1; 8 nucleotides agree with TRBD1. Per the germline V gene, CDR1 is SGHRS and CDR2 is YFSETQ. V lost 4 bases, J lost 3 bases, and 8 bases stayed unmatched. The CDR3 is made up of 15 amino acids. This chain's CDR3 is CASSRRTGTDTEAFF. CDR3 DNA sequence: TGCGCCAGCAGCAGACGGACAGGGACGGACACTGAAGCTTTCTTT.

This clone was detected a few times. The junction and the germline gene differ at one end; a read error may be behind it. The chain carries TRBV2 and TRBJ2-5, with D perhaps matching TRBD1 (5 bases). From germline, CDR1 is SNHLY and CDR2 FYNNEI. The CDR3 sequence is 14 residues long. The CDR3 here is CASREDRYQETQYF. CDR3 nucleotides: TGTGCCAGCAGGGAAGACAGATATCAAGAGACCCAGTACTTC.

In DNA form, the CDR3 reads TGTGCCAGCAGAATGACAGGGGGCAACACTGAAGCTTTCTTT. Encoded protein: CASRMTGGNTEAFF. The genes are TRBV6-1 and TRBJ1-1, with TRBD1 matching 10 bases. The CDR3 covers 14 residues. Germline assignment: CDR1 MNHNS and CDR2 SASEGT. J lost 2 bases, V lost 6 bases, and 3 bases had no gene match.

This clone was observed a handful of times. The rearrangement links TRBV12-5 to TRBJ1-1; tentatively, D is TRBD1 (5 bases). Germline V lookup: CDR1 LGHNT, CDR2 FRNRAP. CDR3 length: 15 residues. V was shortened by 5 bases and J by 0 bases, with 13 bases between the two germline ends. CDR3 coding DNA: TGTGCTAGTGGTGGAGGGGTTGGGGTGAACACTGAAGCTTTCTTT. Amino acid sequence: CASGGGVGVNTEAFF.

In this sample, this clone turned up a few times. This rearrangement joins TRBV7-8 to TRBJ1-1, with TRBD1 as a possible D gene (6 bases). V was clipped by 5 bases and J by 4 bases, with 26 bases between them. Germline V gene sequence: CDR1 SGHVS, CDR2 FQNEAQ. The CDR3 spans 18 residues. The CDR3 DNA reads TGTGCCAGCAGCCCCGATTCCCCGTCCCTACAGGGAACCACTGAAGCTTTCTTT. Its protein is CASSPDSPSLQGTTEAFF.

This sequence joins TRBV7-9 and TRBJ1-2; D is perhaps TRBD1 (5 bases). This CDR3 is 13 amino acids long. The V gene lost 1 base and the J gene lost 4 bases, with 7 bases spanning the gap. From germline, CDR1 is SEHNR and CDR2 FQNEAQ (reference sequence). CDR3 sequence reads: CASSLGGVYGYTF. CDR3 coding DNA: TGTGCCAGCAGCTTAGGGGGGGTCTATGGCTACACCTTC.

J is TRBJ2-5 and V is TRBV5-4; D is undetermined. V gave up 4 bases and J gave up 5 bases, with 12 bases separating them. The germline V gene encodes CDR1 SGHNT and CDR2 YYREEE (reference sequence). The CDR3 has 13 amino acids. In nucleotides, the CDR3 is TGTGCCAGCAGCATCCTCCCCTCCGAGACCCAGTACTTC. It yields the protein CASSILPSETQYF. Based on the CDR3 plus reference TRBV5-4 and TRBJ2-5, the full variable domain is ETGVTQSPTHLIKTRGQQVTLRCSSQSGHNTVSWYQQALGQGPQFIFQYYREEENGRGNFPPRFSGLQFPNYSSELNVNALELDDSALYLCASSILPSETQYFGPGTRLLVL.

This chain uses TRBV9 with TRBJ1-1; 9 nucleotides match TRBD1. V gave up 4 bases and J gave up 5 bases; unmatched junction bases: 6. CDR1 is SGDLS, CDR2 YYNGEE, per germline. This CDR3 has 14 residues. Written as DNA, the CDR3 is TGTGCCAGCAGCCCGGGACAGGGAAATACTGAAGCTTTCTTT. Amino acids: CASSPGQGNTEAFF.

This clone has more than one count but fewer than ten. The rearrangement links TRBV6-1 to TRBJ1-5; 7 positions agree with TRBD1. CDR1 is MNHNS and CDR2 is SASEGT in the germline V gene. The CDR3 loop spans 12 amino acids. J gave up 4 bases and V 6 bases, and 0 bases lay outside the gene matches. CDR3 sequence reads: CASRTGNQPQHF. For the CDR3, the DNA is TGTGCCAGCAGGACAGGGAATCAGCCCCAGCATTTT.

The rearrangement joins TRBV7-8 to TRBJ2-1; 7 nucleotides match TRBD2. The CDR3 loop spans 16 amino acids. V lost 2 bases and J lost 1; bases outside the gene matches: 5. The germline V gene encodes CDR1 SGHVS and CDR2 FQNEAQ. In DNA form, the CDR3 reads TGTGCCAGCAGCTTATGGGCTAGCGGTTCCTACAATGAGCAGTTCTTC. Encoded protein: CASSLWASGSYNEQFF.

V and J are TRBV6-6 and TRBJ1-4; 9 positions match TRBD1. V trimming: 0 bases; J trimming: 8 bases; junction bases outside the gene matches: 7. The CDR3 loop spans 16 amino acids. Germline V lookup: CDR1 MNHNY, CDR2 SVGAGI (reference sequence). The CDR3 is CASSYSAGTGREKLFF. CDR3 DNA: TGTGCCAGCAGTTACTCAGCCGGGACAGGGAGGGAAAAACTGTTTTTT.

This chain uses TRBV6-1 with TRBJ2-1; 10 nucleotides align to TRBD1. This CDR3 has 15 residues. Trimming cost V 4 bases and J 2 bases; bases outside gene matches: 2. Germline values: CDR1 MNHNS, CDR2 SASEGT. CDR3 DNA: TGTGCCAGCAGTGGAGGACAGGGGGCCTACAATGAGCAGTTCTTC. It is translated as CASSGGQGAYNEQFF.

This clone was counted only a few times. V is TRBV7-2 and J is TRBJ1-1; tentatively, D is TRBD1 (6 bases). The germline CDR1 and CDR2 sequences are SGHTA and FQGNSA. The CDR3 contains 11 residues. Deletions cut 5 bases from V and 11 bases from J, with 12 bases between. CDR3 nucleotides: TGTGCCAGCAGCCTCGGGGGGCATGCTTTCTTT. Translation: CASSLGGHAFF.

In its sample, this clone was seen a few times. The chain has TRBV7-2 and TRBJ2-7; 10 bases map to TRBD2. The trim removed 4 bases at V and 4 bases at J, leaving 10 bases unmatched. The germline gives CDR1 SGHTA, CDR2 FQGNSA. This CDR3 contains 16 residues. The DNA of the CDR3 is TGTGCCAGCAGCTGGGATAGCGGGGGGTTCCGATACGAGCAGTACTTC. This translates into CASSWDSGGFRYEQYF.

This chain links TRBV7-2 with TRBJ2-7, with TRBD1 matching 8 bases. Germline V gives CDR1 SGHTA, CDR2 FQGNSA. The CDR3 spans 14 residues. Trimming took 2 bases from V and 4 from J; bases not matched to a gene: 4. Written as DNA, the CDR3 is TGTGCCAGCAGCTTAAGGGACAGGTTGTACGAGCAGTACTTC. The encoded protein is CASSLRDRLYEQYF.

This chain connects TRBV2 to TRBJ1-4; D is possibly TRBD1 (6 bases). The CDR3 consists of 14 residues. V was cut by 6 bases and J by 4 bases, with 12 bases left in between. The germline V gene has CDR1 SNHLY and CDR2 FYNNEI. The CDR3 region is CASRRDTNNEKLFF. The CDR3 coding sequence is TGTGCCAGCAGAAGGGACACGAATAATGAAAAACTGTTTTTT.

The chain uses TRBV7-2 and TRBJ2-7, with 9 bases identical to TRBD1. With 3 bases clipped from V and 5 bases from J, the junction kept 8 bases outside the gene matches. Germline V gene data show CDR1 as SGHTA and CDR2 as FQGNSA. This CDR3 region has 15 residues. This CDR3 reads CASSFLNRGRNEQYF. As DNA, the CDR3 is TGTGCCAGCAGCTTCCTCAACAGGGGGCGGAACGAGCAGTACTTC. Based on the CDR3 plus reference TRBV7-2 and TRBJ2-7, the full variable domain is GAGVSQSPSNKVTEKGKDVELRCDPISGHTALYWYRQSLGQGLEFLIYFQGNSAPDKSGLPSDRFSAERTGGSVSTLTIQRTQQEDSAVYLCASSFLNRGRNEQYFGPGTRLTVT.

A word on this clone: The same CDR3 is also encoded by other DNA sequences in this sample. The rearrangement joins TRBV5-1 to TRBJ2-1; no reliable D call. The germline gives CDR1 SGHRS, CDR2 YFSETQ. Trimming stripped 4 bases from V and 4 bases from J, with 9 bases between. This CDR3 has 13 amino acids. The CDR3 reads CASSRDSYNEQFF. The CDR3 DNA reads as TGCGCCAGCAGCCGAGACTCGTACAATGAGCAGTTCTTC.

The rearrangement links TRBV5-5 to TRBJ2-1, with D possibly being TRBD2 (6 bases). Between the trimmed V and J ends, which lost 0 bases and 12 bases, there was a span of 16 bases. The CDR3 has 14 amino acids. Germline values: CDR1 SGHKS, CDR2 YYEKEE (reference sequence). The CDR3 nucleotides are TGTGCCAGCAGCTTGGAGCACCTGGAGGGAGGGCAGTTCTTC. Residues: CASSLEHLEGGQFF.

This clone came up a few times. This chain links TRBV5-1 with TRBJ1-2, with 9 bases lining up with TRBD1. V shed 3 bases, J shed 2 bases, and the junction held 11 bases outside the gene matches. The CDR3 extends over 17 amino acids. The germline CDR1 and CDR2 sequences are SGHRS and YFSETQ. This CDR3 is CASSSTDPGQGNYGYTF. CDR3 sequence (DNA): TGCGCCAGCAGCTCAACTGATCCGGGACAGGGAAACTATGGCTACACCTTC.

This clone came up a few times. The chain combines TRBV19 with TRBJ1-5, with 8 positions matching TRBD1. The trim removed 1 base at V and 6 bases at J, leaving 8 bases unmatched. The CDR3 extends over 16 amino acids. Looked up from germline, CDR1 is LNHDA and CDR2 is SQIVND (reference sequence). CDR3 amino acids: CASSIGATGDSQPQHF. In nucleotides, the CDR3 is TGTGCCAGTAGTATAGGCGCGACAGGGGACAGTCAGCCCCAGCATTTT.